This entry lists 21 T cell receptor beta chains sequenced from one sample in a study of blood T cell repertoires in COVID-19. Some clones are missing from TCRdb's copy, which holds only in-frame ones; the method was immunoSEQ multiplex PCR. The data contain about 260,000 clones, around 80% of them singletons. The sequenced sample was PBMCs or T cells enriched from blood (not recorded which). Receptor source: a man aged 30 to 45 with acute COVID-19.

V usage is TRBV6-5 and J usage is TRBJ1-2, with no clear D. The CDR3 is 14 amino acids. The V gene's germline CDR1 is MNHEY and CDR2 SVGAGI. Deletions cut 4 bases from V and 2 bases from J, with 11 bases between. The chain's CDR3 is CASSSDGGNYGYTF. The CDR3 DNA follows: TGTGCCAGCAGTTCGGATGGCGGGAACTATGGCTACACCTTC.

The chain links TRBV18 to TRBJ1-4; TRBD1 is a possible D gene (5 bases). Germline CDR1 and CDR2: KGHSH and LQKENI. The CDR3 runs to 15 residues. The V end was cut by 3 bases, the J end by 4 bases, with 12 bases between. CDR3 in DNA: TGTGCCAGCTCACCGAGGGGAGGTAATAATGAAAAACTGTTTTTT. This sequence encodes CASSPRGGNNEKLFF.

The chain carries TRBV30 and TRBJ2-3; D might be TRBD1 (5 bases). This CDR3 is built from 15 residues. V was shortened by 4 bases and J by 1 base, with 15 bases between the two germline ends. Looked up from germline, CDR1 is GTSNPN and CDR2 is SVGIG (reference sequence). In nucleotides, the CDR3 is TGTGCCTGGACTCTAACAGGATTTGGCACAGATACGCAGTATTTT. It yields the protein CAWTLTGFGTDTQYF.

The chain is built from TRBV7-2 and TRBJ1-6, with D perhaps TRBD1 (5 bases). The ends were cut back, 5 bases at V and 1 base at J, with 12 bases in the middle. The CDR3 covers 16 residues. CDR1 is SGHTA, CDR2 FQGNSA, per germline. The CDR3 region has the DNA TGTGCCAGCAGCCCCCACCAGGGTTCCTATAATTCACCCCTCCACTTT. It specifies CASSPHQGSYNSPLHF.

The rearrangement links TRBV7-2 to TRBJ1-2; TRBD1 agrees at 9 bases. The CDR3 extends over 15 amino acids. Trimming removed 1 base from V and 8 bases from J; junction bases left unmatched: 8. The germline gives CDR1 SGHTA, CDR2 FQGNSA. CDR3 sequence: CASSLGDREGGGYTF. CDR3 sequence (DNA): TGTGCCAGCAGCTTAGGGGACAGGGAAGGAGGCGGCTACACCTTC.

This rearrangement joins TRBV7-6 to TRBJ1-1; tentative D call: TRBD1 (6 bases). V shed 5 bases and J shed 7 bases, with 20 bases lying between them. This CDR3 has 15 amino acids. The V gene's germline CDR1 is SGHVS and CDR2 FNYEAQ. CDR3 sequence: CASSPIGGGIGEAFF. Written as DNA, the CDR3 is TGTGCCAGCAGCCCCATAGGGGGGGGGATAGGTGAAGCTTTCTTT.

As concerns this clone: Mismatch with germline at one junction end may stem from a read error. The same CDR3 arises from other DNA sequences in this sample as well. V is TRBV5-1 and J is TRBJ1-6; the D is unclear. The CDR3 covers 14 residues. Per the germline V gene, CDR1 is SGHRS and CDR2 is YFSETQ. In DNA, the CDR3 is TGTGCCAGCAGCCTAAGCGGGGATAATTCACCCCTCCACTTT. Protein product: CASSLSGDNSPLHF. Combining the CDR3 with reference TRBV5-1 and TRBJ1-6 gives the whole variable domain KAGVTQTPRYLIKTRGQQVTLSCSPISGHRSVSWYQQTPGQGLQFLFEYFSETQRNKGNFPGRFSGRQFSNSRSEMNVSTLELGDSALYLCASSLSGDNSPLHFGNGTRLTVT.

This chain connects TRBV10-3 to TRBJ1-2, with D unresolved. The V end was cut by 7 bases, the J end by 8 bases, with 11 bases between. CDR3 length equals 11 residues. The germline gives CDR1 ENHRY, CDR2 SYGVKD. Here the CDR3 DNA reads TGTGCCATCACCAACCTAGAGGGCTACACCTTC. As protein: CAITNLEGYTF.

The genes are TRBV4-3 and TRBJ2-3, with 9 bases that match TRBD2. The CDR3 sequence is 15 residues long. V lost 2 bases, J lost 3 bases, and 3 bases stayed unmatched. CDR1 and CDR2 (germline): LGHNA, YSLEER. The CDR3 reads CASSQSLAGTDTQYF. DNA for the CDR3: TGCGCCAGCAGCCAAAGCCTAGCGGGGACAGATACGCAGTATTTT.

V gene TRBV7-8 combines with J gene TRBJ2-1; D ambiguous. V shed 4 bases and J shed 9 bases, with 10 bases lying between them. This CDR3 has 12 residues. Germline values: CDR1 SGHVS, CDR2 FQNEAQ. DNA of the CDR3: TGTGCCAGCAGCTACGACCAGGCTGAGCAGTTCTTC. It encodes CASSYDQAEQFF.

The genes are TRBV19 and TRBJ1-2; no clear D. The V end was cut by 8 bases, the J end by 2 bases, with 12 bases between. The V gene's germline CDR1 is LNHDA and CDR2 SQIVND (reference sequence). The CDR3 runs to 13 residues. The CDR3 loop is CASALWANYGYTF. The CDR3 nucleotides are TGTGCCAGTGCCCTGTGGGCCAACTATGGCTACACCTTC.

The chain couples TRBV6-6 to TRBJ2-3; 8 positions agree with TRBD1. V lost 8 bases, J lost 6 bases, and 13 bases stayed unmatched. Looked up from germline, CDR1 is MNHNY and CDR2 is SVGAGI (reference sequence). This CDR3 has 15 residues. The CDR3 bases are TGTGCCAGCGGGGGCAAGGACAGGGTCTACGATACGCAGTATTTT. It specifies CASGGKDRVYDTQYF.

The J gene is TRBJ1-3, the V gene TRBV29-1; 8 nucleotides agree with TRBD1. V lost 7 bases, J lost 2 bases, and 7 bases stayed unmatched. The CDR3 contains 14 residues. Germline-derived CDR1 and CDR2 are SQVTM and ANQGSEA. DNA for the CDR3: TGCAGCGCGGTTCAACAGGGGGCTGGAAACACCATATATTTT. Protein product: CSAVQQGAGNTIYF. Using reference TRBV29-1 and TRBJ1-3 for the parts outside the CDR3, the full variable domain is SAVISQKPSRDICQRGTSLTIQCQVDSQVTMMFWYRQQPGQSLTLIATANQGSEATYESGFVIDKFPISRPNLTFSTLTVSNMSPEDSSIYLCSAVQQGAGNTIYFGEGSWLTVV.

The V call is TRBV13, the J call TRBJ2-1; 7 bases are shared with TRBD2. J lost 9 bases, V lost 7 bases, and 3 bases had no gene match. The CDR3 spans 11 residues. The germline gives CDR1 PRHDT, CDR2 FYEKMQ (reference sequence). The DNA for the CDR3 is TGTGCCAGCAACCAGCGGGGTGAGCAGTTCTTC. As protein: CASNQRGEQFF.

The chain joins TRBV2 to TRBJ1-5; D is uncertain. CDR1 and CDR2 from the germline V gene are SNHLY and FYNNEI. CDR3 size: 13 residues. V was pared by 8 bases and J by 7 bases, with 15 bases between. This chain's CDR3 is CASGEGLWQPQHF. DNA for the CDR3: TGTGCCAGCGGAGAGGGTCTTTGGCAGCCCCAGCATTTT.

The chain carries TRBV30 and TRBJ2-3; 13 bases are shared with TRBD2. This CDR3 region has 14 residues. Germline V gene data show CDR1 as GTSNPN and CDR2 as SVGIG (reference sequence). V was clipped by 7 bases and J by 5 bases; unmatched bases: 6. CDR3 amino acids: CASGLAGILDTQYF. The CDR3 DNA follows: TGTGCCTCGGGACTAGCGGGAATTCTAGATACGCAGTATTTT.

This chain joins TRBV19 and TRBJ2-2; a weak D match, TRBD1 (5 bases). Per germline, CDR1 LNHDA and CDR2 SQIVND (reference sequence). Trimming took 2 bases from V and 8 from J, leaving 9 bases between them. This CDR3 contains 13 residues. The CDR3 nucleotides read TGTGCCAGTAGTATAAGGCAGGGAGGGGAGCTGTTTTTT. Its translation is CASSIRQGGELFF.

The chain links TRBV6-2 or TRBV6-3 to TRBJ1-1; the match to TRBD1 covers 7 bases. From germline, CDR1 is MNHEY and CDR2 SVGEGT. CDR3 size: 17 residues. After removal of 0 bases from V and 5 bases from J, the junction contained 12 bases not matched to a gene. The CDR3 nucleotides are TGTGCCAGCAGTTACTCAGGGCTCAGGGGGGTGAGGACTGAAGCTTTCTTT. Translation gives CASSYSGLRGVRTEAFF.

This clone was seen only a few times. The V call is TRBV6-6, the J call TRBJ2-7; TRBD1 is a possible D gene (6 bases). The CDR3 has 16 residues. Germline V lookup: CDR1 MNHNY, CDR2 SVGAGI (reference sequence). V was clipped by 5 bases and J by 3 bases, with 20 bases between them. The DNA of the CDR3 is TGTGCCAGCAGTCGAAGACGGACAGAGGGGTTCTACGAGCAGTACGTC. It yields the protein CASSRRRTEGFYEQYV.

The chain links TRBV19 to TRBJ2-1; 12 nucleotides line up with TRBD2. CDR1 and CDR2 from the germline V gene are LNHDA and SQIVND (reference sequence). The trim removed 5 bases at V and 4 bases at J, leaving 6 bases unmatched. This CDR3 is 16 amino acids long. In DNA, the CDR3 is TGTGCCAGTAGTTTCCTTCTAGCGGGAGGGTACAATGAGCAGTTCTTC. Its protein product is CASSFLLAGGYNEQFF.

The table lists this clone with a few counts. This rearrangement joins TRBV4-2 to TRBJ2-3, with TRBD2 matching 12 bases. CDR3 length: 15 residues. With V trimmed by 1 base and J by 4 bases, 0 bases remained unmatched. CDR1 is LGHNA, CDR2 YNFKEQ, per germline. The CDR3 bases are TGTGCCAGCAGCCAAGCTAGCGGGGGGGCAGATACGCAGTATTTT. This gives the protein CASSQASGGADTQYF.